These T cell receptor beta chains were read from a single sample in a study of blood T cell repertoires in COVID-19. TCRdb's table, derived via immunoSEQ multiplex PCR, lists solely in-frame clones and lacks some. The repertoire has 250,000 to 350,000 clones, 89% of them found once; the top ten carry about an eighth. The sequenced sample was peripheral blood. These receptors all come from a woman aged 55-69 years with acute or convalescent COVID-19. Each CDR3 is given with its conserved first and last residue. A D gene is named only where the DNA matches it firmly. Expanded clones are given a class, and other clones once, few, many or no size at all.

.	.	11	TRBJ2-1	TRBV2	CASSGYNEQFF	TGTGCCAGCAGCGGTTACAATGAGCAGTTCTTC
.	TRBD1	16	TRBJ1-5	TRBV19	CASSITVTGGNQPQHF	TGTGCCAGTAGTATTACGGTGACAGGGGGGAATCAGCCCCAGCATTTT
.	TRBD1	16	TRBJ2-7	TRBV5-1	CASSLLGGSLKGEQYF	TGCGCCAGCAGCTTGTTAGGGGGCTCTCTGAAGGGCGAGCAGTACTTC
.	.	13	TRBJ1-2	TRBV28	CASIVQGRNSYTF	TGTGCCAGCATCGTCCAGGGGCGGAATAGCTACACCTTC
.	.	15	TRBJ1-6	TRBV16	CASSQVTGSNSPLHF	TGTGCCAGCAGCCAAGTAACAGGGAGTAATTCACCCCTCCACTTT
.	.	13	TRBJ1-2	TRBV25-1	CASRGTGNYGYTF	TGTGCCAGTAGAGGTACAGGGAACTATGGCTACACCTTC
.	.	14	TRBJ1-5	TRBV6-2/TRBV6-3	CASSYSMGLQPQHF	TGTGCCAGCAGTTACTCGATGGGGCTACAGCCCCAGCATTTT
few	.	20	TRBJ1-2	TRBV28	CASSLIPPLFRRTPNYGYTF	TGTGCCAGCAGTTTAATTCCCCCTCTGTTCCGGAGGACTCCTAACTATGGCTACACCTTC
.	.	15	TRBJ2-1	TRBV5-1	CASSLGGSAGNEQFF	TGCGCCAGCAGCTTGGGAGGGTCGGCGGGCAATGAGCAGTTCTTC
.	TRBD1	15	TRBJ1-1	TRBV11-2	CASSLGRQGWTEAFF	TGTGCCAGCAGCTTAGGGAGACAGGGGTGGACTGAAGCTTTCTTT
.	TRBD2	18	TRBJ2-1	TRBV14	CASSQASGGSGRRNEQFF	TGTGCCAGCAGCCAAGCCTCGGGGGGGAGCGGGAGAAGGAATGAGCAGTTCTTC
few	.	13	TRBJ1-1	TRBV4-1	CASSQGRETEAFF	TGCGCCAGCAGCCAAGGCAGGGAAACTGAAGCTTTCTTT
.	TRBD1	15	TRBJ2-2	TRBV19	CASSNYGTGDRELFF	TGTGCCAGTAGTAATTATGGGACAGGGGACCGGGAGCTGTTTTTT
.	TRBD1	13	TRBJ2-7	TRBV12-3/TRBV12-4	CASSPTGGGEQYF	TGTGCCAGCAGTCCCACAGGGGGCGGCGAGCAGTACTTC
.	.	14	TRBJ2-7	TRBV6-5	CASSPQGGAYEQYF	TGTGCCAGCAGTCCTCAGGGGGGTGCCTACGAGCAGTACTTC
.	.	11	TRBJ1-2	TRBV10-1	CARIQGGGYTF	TGCGCCAGGATACAGGGCGGCGGCTACACCTTC
.	TRBD1	13	TRBJ2-2	TRBV5-4	CASRTGSAGELFF	TGTGCCAGTAGGACAGGTAGCGCCGGGGAGCTGTTTTTT
.	.	14	TRBJ2-7	TRBV19	CASTISQGLHEQYF	TGTGCCAGTACGATTAGTCAGGGGCTACACGAGCAGTACTTC
.	TRBD2	15	TRBJ2-5	TRBV28	CASSSLAGGQGTQYF	TGTGCCAGCAGTTCCTTAGCGGGAGGCCAAGGAACCCAGTACTTC
.	.	17	TRBJ2-1	TRBV14	CASSQDWAQGPYNEQFF	TGTGCCAGCAGCCAAGACTGGGCCCAGGGGCCCTACAATGAGCAGTTCTTC
.	.	12	TRBJ2-7	TRBV29-1	CSVELGGDEQYF	TGCAGCGTCGAATTAGGAGGGGACGAGCAGTACTTC
.	TRBD2	16	TRBJ2-1	TRBV7-6	CASSPRLGTSYNEQFF	TGTGCCAGCAGCCCGCGGTTGGGGACTAGCTACAATGAGCAGTTCTTC
once	TRBD2	15	TRBJ2-1	TRBV6-2/TRBV6-3	CASSYSGGLHNEQFF	TGTGCCAGCAGTTACAGCGGGGGGCTTCACAATGAGCAGTTCTTC
.	.	15	TRBJ2-2	TRBV6-5	CASSYSRWNTGELFF	TGTGCCAGCAGTTACTCCAGATGGAACACCGGGGAGCTGTTTTTT
.	TRBD2	15	TRBJ2-1	TRBV24-1	CATRGVETSANEQFF	TGTGCCACCAGGGGGGTAGAGACTAGCGCCAATGAGCAGTTCTTC
.	.	12	TRBJ1-1	TRBV2	CASRQAKTEAFF	TGTGCCAGTCGACAGGCCAAAACAGAAGCTTTCTTT
.	.	15	TRBJ1-5	TRBV7-6	CASSLAGGGNQPQHF	TGTGCCAGCAGCTTAGCAGGGGGGGGCAATCAGCCCCAGCATTTT
.	TRBD2	19	TRBJ2-1	TRBV27	CASSASRGLAGGRYNEQFF	TGTGCCAGCAGTGCCTCCAGGGGACTAGCGGGAGGGCGTTACAATGAGCAGTTCTTC
.	.	13	TRBJ1-1	TRBV9	CASSTQGTTEAFF	TGTGCCAGCAGCACTCAGGGGACCACTGAAGCTTTCTTT
.	.	14	TRBJ1-2	TRBV3-1/TRBV3-2	CASSPMTANYGYTF	TGTGCCAGCAGCCCCATGACAGCAAACTATGGCTACACCTTC
.	TRBD1	14	TRBJ1-5	TRBV18	CASSLGTGNQPQHF	TGTGCCAGCTCACTCGGGACAGGGAACCAGCCCCAGCATTTT
once	.	13	TRBJ1-3	TRBV7-3	CASSSRGGNTIYF	TGTGCCAGCAGCTCCCGGGGTGGAAACACCATATATTTT
once	.	14	TRBJ2-7	TRBV11-3	CASSLMGQGNEQYF	TGTGCCAGCAGCTTAATGGGACAAGGGAACGAGCAGTACTTC
.	TRBD1	15	TRBJ1-1	TRBV5-1	CASSFGEGGGTEAFF	TGCGCCAGCAGCTTCGGGGAAGGGGGCGGCACTGAAGCTTTCTTT
.	.	17	TRBJ1-2	TRBV28	CASGEGGTGYWSYGYTF	TGTGCCAGCGGGGAGGGTGGAACAGGGTATTGGAGCTATGGCTACACCTTC
few	TRBD1	14	TRBJ2-1	TRBV7-3	CASSLQGLMDEQFF	TGTGCCAGCAGCCTACAGGGGCTTATGGATGAGCAGTTCTTC
.	TRBD1	15	TRBJ1-1	TRBV24-1	CATSDHRGLNTEAFF	TGTGCCACCAGTGACCACAGGGGGCTGAACACTGAAGCTTTCTTT
.	TRBD1	14	TRBJ1-4	TRBV28	CASTGGTGTEKLFF	TGTGCCAGCACTGGCGGGACAGGGACCGAAAAACTGTTTTTT
.	TRBD2	16	TRBJ2-7	TRBV19	CASSMGLAGASYEQYF	TGTGCCAGTAGTATGGGGCTAGCGGGGGCTTCCTACGAGCAGTACTTC
.	.	15	TRBJ2-2	TRBV4-3	CASSQDVQITGELFF	TGCGCCAGCAGCCAAGATGTGCAGATCACCGGGGAGCTGTTTTTT
.	TRBD1	14	TRBJ2-7	TRBV28	CASRTGQGSYEQYF	TGTGCCAGCAGAACGGGACAGGGATCCTACGAGCAGTACTTC
.	.	15	TRBJ2-5	TRBV6-5	CASSYGGTLQETQYF	TGTGCCAGCAGTTACGGCGGAACTCTACAAGAGACCCAGTACTTC
.	TRBD1	16	TRBJ2-6	TRBV6-1	CASSEAGGGGANVLTF	TGTGCCAGCAGTGAGGCAGGGGGCGGTGGGGCCAACGTCCTGACTTTC
once	TRBD1	14	TRBJ1-1	TRBV5-1	CASSLQAGGPEAFF	TGCGCCAGCAGCTTGCAGGCAGGGGGCCCTGAAGCTTTCTTT
.	TRBD1	11	TRBJ2-7	TRBV27	CASSSGTGEYF	TGTGCCAGCAGTAGCGGGACAGGGGAGTACTTC
.	.	14	TRBJ2-1	TRBV7-2	CASSLDSGSHEQFF	TGTGCCAGCAGCTTAGATTCGGGTAGTCATGAGCAGTTCTTC